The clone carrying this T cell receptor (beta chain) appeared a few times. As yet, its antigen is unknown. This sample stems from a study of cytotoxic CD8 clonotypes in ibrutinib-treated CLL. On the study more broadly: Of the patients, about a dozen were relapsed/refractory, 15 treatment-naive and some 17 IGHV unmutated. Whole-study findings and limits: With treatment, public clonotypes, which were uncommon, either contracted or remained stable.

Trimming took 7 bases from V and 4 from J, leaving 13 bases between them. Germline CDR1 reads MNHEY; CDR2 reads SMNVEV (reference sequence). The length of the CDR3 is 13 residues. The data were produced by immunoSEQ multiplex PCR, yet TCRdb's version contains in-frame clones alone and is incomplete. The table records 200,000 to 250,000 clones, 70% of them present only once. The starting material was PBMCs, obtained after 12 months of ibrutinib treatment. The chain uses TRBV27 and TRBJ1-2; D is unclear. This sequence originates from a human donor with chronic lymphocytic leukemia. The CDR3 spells CASTSGVSYGYTF. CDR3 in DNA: TGTGCCAGCACCTCCGGGGTCTCCTATGGCTACACCTTC.